This TCR beta chain was sequenced for a study of shared clonotypes between healthy human individuals. Study-level findings and limits: Four donors had about 5% of their naive CD4 clonotypes in common. Naive subsets typically showed greater estimated richness than memory subsets.

The authors divided CD4+ cells into CD45RA+ naive and CD45RA-negative memory subsets. The table came from immunoSEQ multiplex PCR; TCRdb's copy has only in-frame clones and leaves some out. The top ten clones hold roughly 1.2% of a sample with about 1.5 million clones, roughly 96% of them seen once. This clone occurred once. Its antigen is still unknown. The germline V gene has CDR1 SGHTA and CDR2 FQGNSA. CDR3 length: 13 amino acids. The V gene lost 1 base and the J gene lost 4 bases, with 8 bases spanning the gap. The chain is built from TRBV7-2 and TRBJ2-7; D not certain. The specimen sequenced was naive CD4+ T cells sorted from blood. Subset specified: CD45RA+ positively selected. The TCR comes from a man under 40 in good health. Here the CDR3 reads CASSLGAVYEQYF. The DNA for the CDR3 is TGTGCCAGCAGCTTAGGGGCGGTTTACGAGCAGTACTTC.